Here is one T cell receptor (beta chain) with its context. These data belong to a study of blood T cell repertoires in COVID-19. About the study: Italy, Spain and the United States were the sources of the convalescent and acute COVID-19 samples. The cDNA or gDNA used as material had been derived from T cells, B-cell-depleted T cells, or PBMCs.

In the authors' methods: Amplification of reference gene primers provided the estimated nucleated cell counts. Sequencing used immunoSEQ multiplex PCR; TCRdb keeps in-frame clones, though not all of them. The V and J calls and clone size were taken over from that table, and D and trimming were inferred from the DNA. The table records approximately 300,000 clones, about 90% of them present only once. Sequenced input: peripheral blood. The TCR comes from a young man with active or convalescent COVID-19.

CDR3 region: CASSEDRGLLNTEAFF. In DNA, the CDR3 is TGTGCCAGCAGTGAGGACAGGGGGCTTTTGAACACTGAAGCTTTCTTT. The V gene is TRBV6-1, the J gene TRBJ1-1; TRBD1 aligns across 11 bases. This CDR3 is built from 16 residues. Germline V gene lookup returns CDR1 MNHNS and CDR2 SASEGT. The ends lost 3 bases at V and 0 bases at J; junction bases unmatched: 3.